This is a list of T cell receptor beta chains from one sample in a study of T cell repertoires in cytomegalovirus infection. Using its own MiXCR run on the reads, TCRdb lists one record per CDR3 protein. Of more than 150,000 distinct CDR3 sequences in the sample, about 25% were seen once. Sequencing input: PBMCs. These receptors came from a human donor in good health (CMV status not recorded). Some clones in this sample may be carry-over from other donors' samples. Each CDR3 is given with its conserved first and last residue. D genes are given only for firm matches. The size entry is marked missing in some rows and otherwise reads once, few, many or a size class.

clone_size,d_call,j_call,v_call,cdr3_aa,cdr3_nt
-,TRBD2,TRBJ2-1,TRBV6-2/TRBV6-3,CASSYPGLASNEQFF,TGTGCCAGCAGTTACCCGGGACTAGCAAGCAATGAGCAGTTCTTC
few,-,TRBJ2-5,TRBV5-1,CASSLGPGGKTQYF,TGCGCCAGCAGCTTGGGGCCAGGGGGGAAGACCCAGTACTTC
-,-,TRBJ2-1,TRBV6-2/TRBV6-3,CTSRGDFGPYNEQFF,TGTACCAGCAGAGGGGACTTCGGGCCGTACAATGAGCAGTTCTTC
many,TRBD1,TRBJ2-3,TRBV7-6,CASSLVGQGPTDTQYF,TGTGCCAGCAGCTTAGTAGGACAGGGCCCCACAGATACGCAGTATTTT
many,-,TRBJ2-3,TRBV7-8,CASSLAGAPDTQYF,TGTGCCAGCAGCTTAGCAGGGGCCCCAGATACGCAGTATTTT
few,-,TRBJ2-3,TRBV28,CASSLDPTSSDTQYF,TGTGCCAGCAGTTTAGATCCCACTAGTTCAGATACGCAGTATTTT
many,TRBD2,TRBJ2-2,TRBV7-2,CASSLRRQRENTGELFF,TGTGCCAGCAGCTTAAGGCGCCAGCGGGAGAACACCGGGGAGCTGTTTTTT
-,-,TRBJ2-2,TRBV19,CASSIRGANTGELFF,TGTGCCAGTAGTATCCGAGGGGCGAACACCGGGGAGCTGTTTTTT
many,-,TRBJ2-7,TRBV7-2,CASSLEGGPAFYEQYF,TGTGCCAGCAGCTTAGAGGGTGGTCCTGCCTTCTACGAGCAGTACTTC
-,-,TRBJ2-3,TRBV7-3,CASSLAQSPQYF,TGTGCCAGCAGCTTAGCTCAGTCCCCGCAGTATTTT
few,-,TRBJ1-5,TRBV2,CASSEGPGGINQPQHF,TGTGCCAGCAGTGAAGGCCCTGGAGGGATAAATCAGCCCCAGCATTTT
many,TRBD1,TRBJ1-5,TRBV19,CASSMPGQMNQPQHF,TGTGCCAGTAGTATGCCGGGACAGATGAATCAGCCCCAGCATTTT
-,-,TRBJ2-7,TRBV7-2,CASSLTQYEQYF,TGTGCCAGCAGCTTAACGCAATACGAGCAGTACTTC
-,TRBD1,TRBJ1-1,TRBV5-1,CASSLERQGGKSAFF,TGCGCCAGCAGCTTAGAGCGACAGGGGGGGAAATCCGCTTTCTTT
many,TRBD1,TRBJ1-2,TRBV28,CASSFHRDSVDYGYTF,TGTGCCAGCAGTTTTCACCGGGACAGTGTTGACTATGGCTACACCTTC
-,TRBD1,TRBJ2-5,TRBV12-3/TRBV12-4,CASSQGEVVAELETQYF,TGTGCCAGCAGTCAGGGGGAAGTGGTTGCGGAACTGGAGACCCAGTACTTC
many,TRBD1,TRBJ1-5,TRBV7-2,CASSLRQGGQPQHF,TGTGCCAGCAGCTTAAGACAGGGCGGTCAGCCCCAGCATTTT
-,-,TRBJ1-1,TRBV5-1,CASSLDGGGVTEAFF,TGCGCCAGCAGCTTGGATGGGGGAGGAGTCACTGAAGCTTTCTTT
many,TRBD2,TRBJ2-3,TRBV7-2,CASSLAILAGRTDTQYF,TGTGCCAGCAGCTTGGCAATACTAGCGGGACGGACAGATACGCAGTATTTT
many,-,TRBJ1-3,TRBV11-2,CASSATLGPKGTIYF,TGTGCCAGCAGCGCTACTCTGGGGCCAAAGGGGACCATATATTTT
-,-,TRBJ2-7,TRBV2,CASITTYEQYF,TGTGCCAGCATTACTACCTACGAGCAGTACTTC
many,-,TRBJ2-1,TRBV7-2,CASSLIGQEQFF,TGTGCCAGCAGCTTAATAGGACAGGAGCAGTTCTTC
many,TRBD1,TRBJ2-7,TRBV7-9,CASSLADRGLVEQYF,TGTGCCAGCAGCTTAGCAGACAGGGGGCTTGTCGAGCAGTACTTC
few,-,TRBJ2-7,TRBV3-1,CASSQVRGYEQYF,TGTGCCAGCAGCCAAGTTCGGGGTTACGAGCAGTACTTC
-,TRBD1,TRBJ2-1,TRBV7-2,CASSSGGSSYNEQFF,TGTGCCAGCAGCTCAGGGGGCAGCTCCTACAATGAGCAGTTCTTC
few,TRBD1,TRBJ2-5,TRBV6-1,CASSRTGQETQYF,TGTGCCAGCAGTCGGACAGGACAAGAGACCCAGTACTTC
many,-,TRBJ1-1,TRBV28,CASRKGVMNTEAFF,TGTGCCAGCAGAAAAGGGGTCATGAACACTGAAGCTTTCTTT
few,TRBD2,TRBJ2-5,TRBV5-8,CASSDGTSGLQETQYF,TGTGCCAGCAGCGACGGGACTAGCGGACTACAAGAGACCCAGTACTTC
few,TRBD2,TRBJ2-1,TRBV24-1,CATSDPRPGTSGNEQFF,TGTGCCACCAGTGATCCTCGACCCGGGACTAGTGGCAATGAGCAGTTCTTC
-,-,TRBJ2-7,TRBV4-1,CASSQVEESYEQYF,TGCGCCAGCAGCCAAGTTGAAGAGTCCTACGAGCAGTACTTC
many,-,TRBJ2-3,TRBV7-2,CASSFTSTTDTQYF,TGTGCCAGCAGCTTTACCTCTACCACAGATACGCAGTATTTT
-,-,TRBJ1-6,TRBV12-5,CASGPDSINSPLHF,TGTGCTAGTGGCCCTGACAGTATTAATTCACCCCTCCACTTT
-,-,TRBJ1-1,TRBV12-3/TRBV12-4,CASRSGTIPMNTEAFF,TGTGCCAGCAGGAGCGGAACCATCCCCATGAACACTGAAGCTTTCTTT
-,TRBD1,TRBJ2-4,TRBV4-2,CASSQSQGEAKNIQYF,TGTGCCAGCAGCCAGTCACAGGGGGAAGCCAAAAACATTCAGTACTTC
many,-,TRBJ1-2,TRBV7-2,CASSLEDSAYGYTF,TGTGCCAGCAGCTTAGAAGACAGTGCCTATGGCTACACCTTC
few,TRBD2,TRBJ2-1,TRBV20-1,CSAPRGGLAGETYNEQFF,TGCAGTGCCCCGCGAGGGGGACTAGCGGGAGAGACCTACAATGAGCAGTTCTTC
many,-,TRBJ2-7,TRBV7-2,CASSSAGTAYEQYF,TGTGCCAGCAGCTCGGCCGGGACGGCCTACGAGCAGTACTTC
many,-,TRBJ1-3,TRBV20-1,CSAKRTVTGNTIYF,TGCAGTGCGAAGCGGACAGTTACTGGAAACACCATATATTTT